This TCR beta chain is drawn from a study of blood T cells in healthy people across ages. Combining a sample-barcoded 5' primer with a J-beta primer mix, a second PCR ran for roughly 7 to 11 cycles. Each CDR3 protein is one row after TCRdb ran MiXCR on the 5' RACE reads. The data contain about 620,000 distinct CDR3 sequences, around 21% of them seen just once; the ten biggest clones take up about 3.6%. The germline CDR1 and CDR2 sequences are DFQATT and SNEGSKA (reference sequence). This CDR3 is 13 amino acids long. V lost 0 bases to trimming and J lost 4 bases, with 9 bases between them. The receptor was isolated from a man in his 70s in good health. This chain links TRBV20-1 with TRBJ1-2; possibly TRBD1 for D (5 bases). Sequencing was done on a sample of blood. CDR3 amino acids: CSARDRGGYGYTF. CDR3 DNA sequence: TGCAGTGCTAGAGATCGCGGGGGCTATGGCTACACCTTC.